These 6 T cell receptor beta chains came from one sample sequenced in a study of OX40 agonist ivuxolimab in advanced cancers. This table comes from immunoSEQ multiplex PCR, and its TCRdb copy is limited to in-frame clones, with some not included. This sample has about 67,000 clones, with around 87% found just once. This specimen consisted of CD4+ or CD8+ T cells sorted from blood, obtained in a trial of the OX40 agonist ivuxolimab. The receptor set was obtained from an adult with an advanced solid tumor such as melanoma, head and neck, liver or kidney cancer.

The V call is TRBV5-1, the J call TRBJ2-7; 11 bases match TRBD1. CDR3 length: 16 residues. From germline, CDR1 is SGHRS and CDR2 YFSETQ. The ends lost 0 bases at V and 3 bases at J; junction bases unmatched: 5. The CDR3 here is CASSLAFGTGGYEQYF. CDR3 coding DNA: TGCGCCAGCAGCTTGGCTTTTGGGACAGGGGGCTACGAGCAGTACTTC.

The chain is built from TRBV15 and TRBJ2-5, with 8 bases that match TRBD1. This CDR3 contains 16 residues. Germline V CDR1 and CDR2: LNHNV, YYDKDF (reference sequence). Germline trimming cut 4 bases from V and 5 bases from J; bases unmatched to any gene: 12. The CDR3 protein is CATSNWGRGLGETQYF. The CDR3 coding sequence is TGTGCCACCAGCAACTGGGGCAGGGGGCTGGGGGAGACCCAGTACTTC.

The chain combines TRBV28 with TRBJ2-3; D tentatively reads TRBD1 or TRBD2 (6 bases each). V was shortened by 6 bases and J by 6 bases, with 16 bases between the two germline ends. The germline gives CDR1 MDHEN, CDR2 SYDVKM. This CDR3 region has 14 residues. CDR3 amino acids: CASRGGGPSDTQYF. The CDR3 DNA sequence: TGTGCCAGCAGGGGTGGGGGGCCGTCGGATACGCAGTATTTT.

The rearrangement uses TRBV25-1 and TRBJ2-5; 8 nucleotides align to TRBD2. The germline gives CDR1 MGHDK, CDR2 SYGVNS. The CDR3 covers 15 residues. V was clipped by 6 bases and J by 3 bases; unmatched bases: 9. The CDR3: CASSPGLALKETQYF. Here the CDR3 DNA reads TGTGCCAGCAGCCCCGGACTAGCTCTAAAAGAGACCCAGTACTTC.

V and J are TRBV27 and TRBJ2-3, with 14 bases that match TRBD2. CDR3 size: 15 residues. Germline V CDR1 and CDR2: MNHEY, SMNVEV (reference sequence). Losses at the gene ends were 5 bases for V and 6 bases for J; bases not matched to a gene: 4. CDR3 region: CASSPRLAGGDTQYF. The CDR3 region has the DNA TGTGCCAGCAGTCCTCGACTAGCGGGGGGGGATACGCAGTATTTT.

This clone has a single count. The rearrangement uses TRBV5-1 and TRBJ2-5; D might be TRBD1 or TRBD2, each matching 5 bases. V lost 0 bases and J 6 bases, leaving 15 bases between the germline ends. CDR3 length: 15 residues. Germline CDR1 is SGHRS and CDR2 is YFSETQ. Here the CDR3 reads CASSLEGPQSKTQYF. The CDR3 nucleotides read TGCGCCAGCAGCTTGGAGGGACCCCAGAGTAAGACCCAGTACTTC. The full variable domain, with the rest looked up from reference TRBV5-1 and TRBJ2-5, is KAGVTQTPRYLIKTRGQQVTLSCSPISGHRSVSWYQQTPGQGLQFLFEYFSETQRNKGNFPGRFSGRQFSNSRSEMNVSTLELGDSALYLCASSLEGPQSKTQYFGPGTRLLVL.